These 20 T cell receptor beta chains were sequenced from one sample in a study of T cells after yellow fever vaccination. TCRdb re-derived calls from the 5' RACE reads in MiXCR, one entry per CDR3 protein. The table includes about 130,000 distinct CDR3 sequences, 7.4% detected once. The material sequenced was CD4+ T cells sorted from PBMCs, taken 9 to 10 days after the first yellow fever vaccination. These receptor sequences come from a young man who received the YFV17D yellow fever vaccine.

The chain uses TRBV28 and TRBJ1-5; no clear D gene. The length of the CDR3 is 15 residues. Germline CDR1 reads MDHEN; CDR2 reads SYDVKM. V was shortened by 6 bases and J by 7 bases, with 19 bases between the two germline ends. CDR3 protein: CASSPSGRSGQPQHF. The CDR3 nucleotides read TGTGCCAGCAGCCCCTCGGGCAGGTCGGGACAGCCCCAGCATTTT.

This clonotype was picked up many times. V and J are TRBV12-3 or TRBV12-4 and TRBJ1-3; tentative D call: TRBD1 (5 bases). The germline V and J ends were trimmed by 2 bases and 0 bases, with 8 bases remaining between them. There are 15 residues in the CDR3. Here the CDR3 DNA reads TGTGCCAGCAGTTTAAGGGGAGGCTCTGGAAACACCATATATTTT. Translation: CASSLRGGSGNTIYF.

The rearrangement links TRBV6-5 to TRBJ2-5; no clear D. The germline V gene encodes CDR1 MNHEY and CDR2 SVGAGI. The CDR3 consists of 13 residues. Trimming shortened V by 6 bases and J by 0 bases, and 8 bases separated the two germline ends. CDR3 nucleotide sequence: TGTGCCAGCAGGGGGTCCCACCAAGAGACCCAGTACTTC. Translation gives CASRGSHQETQYF.

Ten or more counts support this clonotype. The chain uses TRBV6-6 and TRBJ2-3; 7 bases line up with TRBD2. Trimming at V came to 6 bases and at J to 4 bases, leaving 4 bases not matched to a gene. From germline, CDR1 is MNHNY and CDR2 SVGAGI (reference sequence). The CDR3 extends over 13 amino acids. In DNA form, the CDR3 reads TGTGCCAGCAGACCGGGGGGTGCAGATACGCAGTATTTT. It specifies CASRPGGADTQYF.

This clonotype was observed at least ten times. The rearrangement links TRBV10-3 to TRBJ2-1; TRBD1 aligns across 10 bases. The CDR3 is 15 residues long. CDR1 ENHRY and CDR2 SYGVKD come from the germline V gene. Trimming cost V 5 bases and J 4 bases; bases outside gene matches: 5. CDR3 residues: CAISQGGQGYNEQFF. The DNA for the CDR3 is TGTGCCATCAGTCAAGGGGGACAGGGGTACAATGAGCAGTTCTTC.

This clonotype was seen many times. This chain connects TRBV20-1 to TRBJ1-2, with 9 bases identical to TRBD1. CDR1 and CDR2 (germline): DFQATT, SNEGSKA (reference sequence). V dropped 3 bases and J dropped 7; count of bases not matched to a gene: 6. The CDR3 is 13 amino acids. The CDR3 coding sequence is TGCAGTGCTAGGACAGGGGGAATCTTTGGCTACACCTTC. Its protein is CSARTGGIFGYTF.

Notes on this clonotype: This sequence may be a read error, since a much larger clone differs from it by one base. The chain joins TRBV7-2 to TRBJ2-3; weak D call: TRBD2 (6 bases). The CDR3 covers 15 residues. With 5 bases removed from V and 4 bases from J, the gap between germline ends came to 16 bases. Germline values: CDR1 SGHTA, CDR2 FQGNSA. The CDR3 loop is CASSDGGADADTQYF. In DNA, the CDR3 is TGTGCCAGCAGCGACGGGGGTGCGGATGCAGATACGCAGTATTTT.

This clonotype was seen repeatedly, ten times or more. CDR3 DNA: TGCGCCAGCAGCCAAGAAGGGCTAAGCGGGGCTCCCGGAAACATTCAGTACTTC. It yields the protein CASSQEGLSGAPGNIQYF. The chain combines TRBV4-1 with TRBJ2-4, with 7 bases matching TRBD2. The CDR3 is 18 residues long. Germline V gene sequence: CDR1 MGHRA, CDR2 YSYEKL. The J segment lost 6 bases and the V segment lost 0 bases, leaving 14 bases of the junction unmatched.

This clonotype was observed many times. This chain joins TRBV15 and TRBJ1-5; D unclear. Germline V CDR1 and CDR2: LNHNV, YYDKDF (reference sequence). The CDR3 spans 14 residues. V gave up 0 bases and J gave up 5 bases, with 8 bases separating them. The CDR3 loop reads CATSRDSFDQPQHF. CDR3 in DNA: TGTGCCACCAGCAGAGATAGTTTTGATCAGCCCCAGCATTTT. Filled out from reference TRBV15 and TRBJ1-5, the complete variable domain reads DAMVIQNPRYQVTQFGKPVTLSCSQTLNHNVMYWYQQKSSQAPKLLFHYYDKDFNNEADTPDNFQSRRPNTSFCFLDIRSPGLGDTAMYLCATSRDSFDQPQHFGDGTRLSIL.

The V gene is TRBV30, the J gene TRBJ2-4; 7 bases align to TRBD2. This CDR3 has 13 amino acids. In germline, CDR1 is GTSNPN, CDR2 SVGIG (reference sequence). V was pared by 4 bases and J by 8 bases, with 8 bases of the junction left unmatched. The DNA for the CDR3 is TGTGCCTGGAACCAGGGAGGGTTAGACATTCAGTACTTC. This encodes CAWNQGGLDIQYF.

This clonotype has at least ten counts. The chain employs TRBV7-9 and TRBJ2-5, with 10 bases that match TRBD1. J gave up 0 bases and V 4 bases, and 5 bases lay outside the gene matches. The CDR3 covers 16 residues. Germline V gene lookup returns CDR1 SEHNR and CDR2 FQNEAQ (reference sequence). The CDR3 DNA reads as TGTGCCAGCAGCTCGAGGGACAGGGGATACCAAGAGACCCAGTACTTC. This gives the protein CASSSRDRGYQETQYF.

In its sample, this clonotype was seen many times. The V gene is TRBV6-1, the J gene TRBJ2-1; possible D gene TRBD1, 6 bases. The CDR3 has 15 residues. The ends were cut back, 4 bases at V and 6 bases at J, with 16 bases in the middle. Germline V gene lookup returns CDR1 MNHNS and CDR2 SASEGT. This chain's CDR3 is CASSGRQEWGNEQFF. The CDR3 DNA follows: TGTGCCAGCAGTGGGAGACAGGAATGGGGCAATGAGCAGTTCTTC.

CDR3 nucleotides: TGCGCCACCTGCCCCAATAGCGGGACCGAGCAGTTCTTC. It codes for CATCPNSGTEQFF. This sequence joins TRBV5-1 and TRBJ2-1; 8 nucleotides match TRBD2. The V segment lost 9 bases and the J segment 10 bases; nucleotides outside the gene matches: 12. CDR3 length equals 13 residues. Germline-derived CDR1 and CDR2 are SGHRS and YFSETQ.

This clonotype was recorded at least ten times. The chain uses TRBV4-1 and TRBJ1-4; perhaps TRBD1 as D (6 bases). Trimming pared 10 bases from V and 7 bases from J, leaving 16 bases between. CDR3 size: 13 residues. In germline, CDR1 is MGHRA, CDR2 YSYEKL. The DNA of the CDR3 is TGCGCCACCCACAGGGCCCCTGGTGAAAAACTGTTTTTT. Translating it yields CATHRAPGEKLFF.

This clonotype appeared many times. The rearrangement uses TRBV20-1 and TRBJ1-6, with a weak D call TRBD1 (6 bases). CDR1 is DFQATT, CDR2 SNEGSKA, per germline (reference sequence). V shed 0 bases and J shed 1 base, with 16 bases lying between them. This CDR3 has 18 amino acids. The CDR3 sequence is CSARDTRGAISYNSPLHF. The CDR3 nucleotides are TGCAGTGCTAGAGACACCAGGGGAGCCATATCCTATAATTCACCCCTCCACTTT.

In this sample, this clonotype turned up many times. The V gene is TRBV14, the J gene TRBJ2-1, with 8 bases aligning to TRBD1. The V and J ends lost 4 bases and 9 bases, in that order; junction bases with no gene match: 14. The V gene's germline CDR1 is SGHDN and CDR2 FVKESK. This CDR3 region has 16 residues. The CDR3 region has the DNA TGTGCCAGCAGCCCTCTCGGACAGGGTCGATACGGTGAGCAGTTCTTC. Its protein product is CASSPLGQGRYGEQFF.

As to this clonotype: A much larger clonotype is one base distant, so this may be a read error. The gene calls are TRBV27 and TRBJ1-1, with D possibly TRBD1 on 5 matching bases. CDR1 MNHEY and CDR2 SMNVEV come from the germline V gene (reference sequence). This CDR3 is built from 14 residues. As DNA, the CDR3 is TGTGCCAGCCGCCAAGACAGCATGAAGACTGAAGCTTTCTTT. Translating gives CASRQDSMKTEAFF.

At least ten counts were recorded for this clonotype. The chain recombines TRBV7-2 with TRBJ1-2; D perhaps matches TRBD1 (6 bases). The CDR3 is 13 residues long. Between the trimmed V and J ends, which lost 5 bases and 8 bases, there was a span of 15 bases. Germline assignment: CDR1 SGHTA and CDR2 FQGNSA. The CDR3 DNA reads TGTGCCAGCAGCCAGATCCGGGACACCGGCTACACCTTC. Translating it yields CASSQIRDTGYTF.

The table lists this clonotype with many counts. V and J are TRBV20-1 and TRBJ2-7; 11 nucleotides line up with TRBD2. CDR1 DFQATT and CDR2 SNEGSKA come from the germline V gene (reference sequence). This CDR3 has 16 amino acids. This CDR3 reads CSSRDLTSGGFYEQYV. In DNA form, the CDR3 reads TGCAGTTCTAGAGATCTCACTAGCGGGGGATTTTACGAGCAGTACGTC.

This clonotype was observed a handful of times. CDR3 nucleotides: TGTGCCACTCGCCTCCTTCGGTCAGGGGACGATAAAGGCACCGGGGAGCTGTTTTTT. Translating it yields CATRLLRSGDDKGTGELFF. This rearrangement joins TRBV11-1 to TRBJ2-2; D is possibly TRBD1 (6 bases). The CDR3 sequence is 19 residues long. Germline CDR1 reads SGHAT; CDR2 reads FQDESV (reference sequence). The V end lost 10 bases, the J end lost 4 bases, and 31 bases lay between the germline ends.